The 2 T cell receptor beta chains reported below all come from one sample, sequenced in a study of human T cells and chemical hapten exposure. The sample's time point: patch test 2, 6 weeks after DPC sensitization. This sample's treatment: therapeutic diphenylcyclopropenone sensitization with weekly scalp DPC. In TCRdb, the RACE reads were re-called with MiXCR into one record per CDR3 protein. This sample yields approximately 350,000 distinct CDR3 sequences, of which nearly 6.5% are seen a single time; around 6.1% belongs to the top ten. The input for sequencing was whole blood, taken in connection with sensitization to the hapten diphenylcyclopropenone (DPC). The receptors stem from a woman younger than 30 with alopecia areata. Some clones in this sample may be carry-over from other donors' samples.

Ten or more counts support this clonotype. The CDR3 DNA reads TGTGCCAGCTCCTTAAACAGGAACACCGGGGAGCTGTTTTTT. This sequence encodes CASSLNRNTGELFF. The chain employs TRBV18 and TRBJ2-2; no definite D call. Germline V gene lookup returns CDR1 KGHSH and CDR2 LQKENI. V was pared by 6 bases and J by 1 base, with 9 bases between. The length of the CDR3 is 14 residues.

This chain links TRBV6-5 with TRBJ2-7; tentatively, D is TRBD1 (5 bases). The CDR3 is 14 residues long. Germline V gene lookup returns CDR1 MNHEY and CDR2 SVGAGI. Trimming cost V 4 bases and J 0 bases, with 10 bases left between them. The DNA for the CDR3 is TGTGCCAGCAGTTCCGTGACAGACTCCTACGAGCAGTACTTC. Amino acids: CASSSVTDSYEQYF.